This T cell receptor beta chain appears in the sequencing data of a study of blood T cell repertoires in COVID-19. Per the authors' pipeline: Researchers report that nucleated cell counts were estimated from reference gene primer amplification. The assay was immunoSEQ multiplex PCR, and TCRdb's table has in-frame clones only and misses some. The D gene and trimming were derived from the DNA, and the V and J assignments and clone size from that table. The sample consists of 150,000 to 200,000 clones, 80% to 90% of them appearing once. The CDR3 extends over 13 amino acids. Per the germline V gene, CDR1 is SGHTA and CDR2 is FQGTGA. Trimming took off 1 base at V and 3 bases at J, with 7 bases between the two ends. This clone was counted between two and nine times.

The clonotype was recovered from a human donor with active or convalescent COVID-19. The donor label of this sample is uncertain. The chain has TRBV7-3 and TRBJ2-7; D gene uncertain. The sample comprised peripheral blood. CDR3 loop: CASSLNPGYEQYF. CDR3 nucleotides: TGTGCCAGCAGCTTAAACCCGGGCTACGAGCAGTACTTC.